One T cell receptor (beta chain) is described in this entry. What antigen it recognizes has not been identified. There are no base qualities to consult, and no much larger clone falls within one base. The method was the immunoSEQ multiplex PCR assay. TCRdb took over this immuneACCESS table, retaining in-frame rearrangements with V and J assigned. Such tables are incomplete; in checked studies, under half of the missing clones stem from an unresolved V gene, and the remainder is unexplained. This sample gives fewer than 95,000 clones in total; roughly four fifths of them show up just once. The top ten clones comprise 0.65% to 0.9% of the sample. The sample comes from a study of radiotherapy plus CTLA-4 blockade in lung cancer (dated by TCRdb to 2017 to 2018). In terms of the full investigation: Among the enrolled patients, about 19% had an objective response, and around 31% reached disease control.

The study tested focal radiation therapy combined with CTLA-4 blockade (ipilimumab) in patients with chemo-refractory metastatic non-small-cell lung cancer. Study-wide findings and limitations: The strongest predictors of response, as reported, were early dynamic changes in blood T cell clones along with a rise in serum interferon-beta after radiation. After treatment with radiotherapy and ipilimumab, TCR clones that originated in tumors expanded in peripheral blood.

The CDR3, cysteine through phenylalanine, is 15 amino acids long. Solely the CDR3 DNA is kept, with 45 bases framed from the first base. V is shortened by 0 bases, J by 5 bases, and the region joining them spans 11 bases. The germline V gene (reference sequence) sets CDR1 to SGHKS and CDR2 to YYEKEE. This chain is built from TRBV5-5 and TRBJ1-4; the D segment cannot be called with confidence. The sequence came from a human donor with non-small cell lung cancer who had stable disease on radiotherapy plus ipilimumab. The sample consisted of peripheral blood, taken from a patient treated with radiotherapy plus ipilimumab. The CDR3 reads CASSLADAENEKLFF. DNA sequence: TGTGCCAGCAGCTTGGCCGACGCGGAGAATGAAAAACTGTTTTTT.